This T cell receptor (beta chain) was profiled in a study of T-cell memory formation after mild COVID-19. Findings and caveats of the study: Shrinking CD4+ clones were chiefly CM and EM; CD8+ ones were chiefly EMRA. The study detected some responding clones in pre-infection memory, suggesting cross-reactive memory joined.

TCRdb called the 5' RACE reads again in MiXCR, with one record for every CDR3 protein. This sample has roughly 300,000 distinct CDR3 sequences, with around 8% found just once. As regards this clonotype: Its antigen is unknown.

Sequencing input: PBMCs or a T cell subset sorted from them (not recorded which). This sequence was found in a man younger than 30 who had mild COVID-19 (a few samples of this study predate the infection). Cell type and time point are not known.

CDR3 DNA: TGTGCCATCAGTAGTGGGTGGAGCACTGAAGCTTTCTTT. Its translation is CAISSGWSTEAFF. The chain carries TRBV10-3 and TRBJ1-1, with no clear D. Germline assignment: CDR1 ENHRY and CDR2 SYGVKD. The CDR3 totals 13 residues. V lost 5 bases, J lost 4 bases, and 11 bases lay in between.